These 16 T cell receptor beta chains were all obtained from the same sample, sequenced in a study of CD8 T cells in ankylosing spondylitis. TCRdb reprocessed the 5' RACE reads with MiXCR, giving one entry per CDR3 protein. In the table there are 150,000 or so distinct CDR3 sequences, 30% to 40% of which are singletons. The sequenced sample consisted of synovial fluid, either unsorted or a sorted T cell fraction (not recorded which). These receptors were obtained from a male donor with ankylosing spondylitis.

In its sample, this clonotype was seen many times. The V and J genes are TRBV29-1 and TRBJ2-3; 7 bases agree with TRBD2. J was trimmed by 0 bases and V by 6 bases; bases with no gene match: 6. CDR3 length: 14 amino acids. CDR1 and CDR2 (germline): SQVTM, ANQGSEA. The CDR3 protein is CSVARDYSTDTQYF. The CDR3 coding sequence is TGCAGCGTCGCAAGGGACTACAGCACAGATACGCAGTATTTT.

There are many counts of this clonotype. J is TRBJ1-1 and V is TRBV12-3 or TRBV12-4, with 9 nucleotides matching TRBD1. CDR3 length equals 14 residues. V trimming: 7 bases; J trimming: 10 bases; junction bases outside the gene matches: 13. The CDR3 bases are TGTGCCAGCACAACGATCGGACAGGACAGGGGAGCTTTCTTT. Its translation: CASTTIGQDRGAFF.

This clonotype was counted a few times. This sequence joins TRBV10-2 and TRBJ1-2; tentative D call: TRBD1 (5 bases). The length of the CDR3 is 13 residues. Looked up from germline, CDR1 is WSHSY and CDR2 is SAAADI. Trimming took off 4 bases at V and 7 bases at J, with 13 bases between the two ends. DNA of the CDR3: TGCGCCAGCAGTGGACAGTCCACAGTTGGCTACACCTTC. It encodes CASSGQSTVGYTF.

This clonotype has ten or more counts. The chain is built from TRBV6-1 and TRBJ1-1; weak D call: TRBD1 (6 bases). Trimming cost V 5 bases and J 1 base, with 17 bases left between them. The CDR3 consists of 16 residues. Per germline, CDR1 MNHNS and CDR2 SASEGT. Written as DNA, the CDR3 is TGTGCCAGCAGTCGAGGCGACAGGAGGGGGAACACTGAAGCTTTCTTT. Residues: CASSRGDRRGNTEAFF.

The chain is built from TRBV28 and TRBJ1-5; possible D gene TRBD1, 5 bases. The CDR3 is made up of 16 amino acids. CDR1 MDHEN and CDR2 SYDVKM come from the germline V gene. The V gene lost 3 bases and the J gene lost 1 base, with 13 bases spanning the gap. CDR3 sequence: CASSLFGRGSNQPQHF. CDR3 nucleotide sequence: TGTGCCAGCAGTTTGTTTGGTCGGGGCAGCAATCAGCCCCAGCATTTT.

This clonotype was detected once. The chain couples TRBV2 to TRBJ2-7; 13 bases agree with TRBD2. The CDR3 length is 14 residues. The germline CDR1 and CDR2 sequences are SNHLY and FYNNEI. Trimming at V came to 8 bases and at J to 10 bases, leaving 11 bases not matched to a gene. Written as DNA, the CDR3 is TGTGCCAGCCGGACTAGCGGGAGCCAAGGAGAACAGTACTTC. It codes for CASRTSGSQGEQYF.

This clonotype has at least ten counts. This sequence joins TRBV6-5 and TRBJ1-1; perhaps TRBD1 as D (5 bases). The V end was cut by 0 bases, the J end by 2 bases, with 16 bases between. This CDR3 has 17 amino acids. In germline, CDR1 is MNHEY, CDR2 SVGAGI. CDR3 protein: CASSYSVVTVVNTEAFF. CDR3 DNA sequence: TGTGCCAGCAGTTACTCTGTTGTGACAGTGGTAAACACTGAAGCTTTCTTT.

The CDR3: CSARRDKPEQYF. CDR3 nucleotides: TGCAGTGCTAGGCGGGACAAACCCGAGCAGTACTTC. The gene calls are TRBV20-1 and TRBJ2-7; D possibly uses TRBD1 or TRBD2 (6 bases each). The germline gives CDR1 DFQATT, CDR2 SNEGSKA (reference sequence). The CDR3 totals 12 residues. The V gene lost 3 bases and the J gene lost 6 bases, with 12 bases spanning the gap.

This clonotype has more than one count but fewer than ten. This chain joins TRBV20-1 and TRBJ2-3; D gene unclear. Trimming removed 6 bases from V and 5 bases from J, with 15 bases in between. CDR3 size: 13 residues. The germline V gene has CDR1 DFQATT and CDR2 SNEGSKA (reference sequence). This CDR3 reads CSAGAPWGDTQYF. The DNA for the CDR3 is TGCAGTGCAGGAGCCCCCTGGGGAGATACGCAGTATTTT.

This clonotype was seen many times. The V gene is TRBV30, the J gene TRBJ2-7; D call uncertain. V gave up 4 bases and J gave up 2 bases, with 9 bases separating them. The germline V gene encodes CDR1 GTSNPN and CDR2 SVGIG (reference sequence). The CDR3 has 12 amino acids. CDR3 amino acids: CAWKGQAYEQYF. Written as DNA, the CDR3 is TGTGCCTGGAAAGGGCAGGCCTACGAGCAGTACTTC.

This chain uses TRBV3-1 with TRBJ2-5; 8 bases are a match to TRBD2. Germline values: CDR1 LGHDT, CDR2 YNNKEL (reference sequence). The CDR3 consists of 17 residues. The junction had 12 bases not matched to a gene; V was cut back by 1 base and J by 5 bases. This chain's CDR3 is CASSQGTSGGWGETQYF. In nucleotides, the CDR3 is TGTGCCAGCAGCCAAGGAACCAGCGGGGGCTGGGGGGAGACCCAGTACTTC.

The genes are TRBV7-2 and TRBJ2-3; a weak D match, TRBD2 (7 bases). In germline, CDR1 is SGHTA, CDR2 FQGNSA. This CDR3 has 15 amino acids. Trimming took 2 bases from V and 6 from J, leaving 15 bases between them. The CDR3 loop reads CASSLRGRGSDTQYF. The CDR3 DNA sequence: TGTGCCAGCAGCTTAAGGGGGAGGGGGTCCGATACGCAGTATTTT.

Only a few counts were recorded for this clonotype. The rearrangement joins TRBV11-2 to TRBJ2-3, with TRBD2 identical over 13 bases. The length of the CDR3 is 16 residues. Germline-derived CDR1 and CDR2 are SGHAT and FQNNGV. V lost 5 bases, J lost 2 bases, and 4 bases stayed unmatched. The CDR3 region has the DNA TGTGCCAGCAGCCGGACTAGCGGGGGCTTCACAGATACGCAGTATTTT. This translates into CASSRTSGGFTDTQYF.

V gene TRBV4-1 combines with J gene TRBJ1-5, with D perhaps TRBD1 (5 bases). Germline assignment: CDR1 MGHRA and CDR2 YSYEKL. This CDR3 spans 17 amino acids. The V and J ends lost 4 bases and 5 bases respectively, with 21 bases between them. The chain's CDR3 is CASSLSAGRASDQPQHF. DNA of the CDR3: TGCGCCAGCAGCCTCTCGGCGGGCAGGGCCTCCGATCAGCCCCAGCATTTT.

This clonotype was seen at least ten times. J is TRBJ1-1 and V is TRBV5-1; TRBD1 might be the D (6 bases). Between the trimmed V and J ends, which lost 1 base and 1 base, there was a span of 11 bases. Germline V gene lookup returns CDR1 SGHRS and CDR2 YFSETQ. The CDR3 runs to 15 residues. CDR3 in amino acids: CASSLTGLSNTEAFF. In DNA form, the CDR3 reads TGCGCCAGCAGCTTGACAGGGCTATCGAACACTGAAGCTTTCTTT.

In this sample, this clonotype turned up a few times. J is TRBJ1-6 and V is TRBV5-1; D gene uncertain. With 0 bases removed from V and 4 bases from J, the gap between germline ends came to 11 bases. This CDR3 region has 16 residues. Germline CDR1 and CDR2: SGHRS and YFSETQ. CDR3: CASSLASGGYNSPLHF. Written as DNA, the CDR3 is TGCGCCAGCAGCTTGGCCAGTGGCGGTTATAATTCACCCCTCCACTTT. Looking up the rest from reference TRBV5-1 and TRBJ1-6 gives the full variable domain: KAGVTQTPRYLIKTRGQQVTLSCSPISGHRSVSWYQQTPGQGLQFLFEYFSETQRNKGNFPGRFSGRQFSNSRSEMNVSTLELGDSALYLCASSLASGGYNSPLHFGNGTRLTVT.